This T cell receptor (beta chain) was recovered during a study of cytomegalovirus exposure and HLA in healthy donors. To note about this clone: Its antigen is undetermined.

The V end was cut by 4 bases, the J end by 3 bases, with 7 bases between. Germline V gene data show CDR1 as SGHVS and CDR2 as FQNEAQ. There are 12 residues in the CDR3. Primers for the PCR totalled 60 Vbeta and 13 Jbeta. Authors' methods: About 11 million of the 60 million to 90 million unique TCR beta chains counted in a later analysis were shared. Some clones are missing from TCRdb's copy, which holds only in-frame ones; the method was immunoSEQ multiplex PCR. V and J calls and clone size follow that table, whereas D and trimming were derived from the DNA. The sample records about 190,000 clones, just under 75% being singletons. Study-level points and caveats: Most TCR sequences proved rare, with some public TCRs found in many donors. No immune exposure information besides CMV serostatus was available.

The TCR originated in a man in his thirties or forties in good health and CMV-seropositive. The V call is TRBV7-8, the J call TRBJ2-7; D uncertain. The sample taken for sequencing was PBMCs. The DNA of the CDR3 is TGTGCCAGCAGCTCCTCGTACTACGAGCAGTACTTC. This translates into CASSSSYYEQYF. Full variable domain (rest looked up from reference TRBV7-8 and TRBJ2-7): GAGVSQSPRYKVAKRGQDVALRCDPISGHVSLFWYQQALGQGPEFLTYFQNEAQLDKSGLPSDRFFAERPEGSVSTLKIQRTQQEDSAVYLCASSSSYYEQYFGPGTRLTVT.